The rows below give T cell receptor beta chains drawn from one sample of a study of CD8 T cells in Susac syndrome. TCRdb re-called the immunoSEQ multiplex PCR reads with MiXCR, one entry per CDR3 protein. The table shows around 300,000 distinct CDR3 sequences, with approximately 89% occurring only once. Sequencing was carried out using CD8+ T cells from PBMCs. Receptor source: a human donor with multiple sclerosis. The CDR3 runs from the conserved cysteine through the conserved F or W. Each record gives: V gene, CDR3 protein.

TRBV7-2	CASSLAFRALTEAFF
TRBV10-3	CAILQGSNNEQFF
TRBV14	CASSQDGTSGSHEQFF
TRBV29-1	CSVGLKTTTEAFF
TRBV28	CASSSGQGASNEQFF
TRBV10-3	CAISDDRVLSDGYTF
TRBV6-2/TRBV6-3	CASSSTEREGRLTGELFF
TRBV20-1	CSANIAGGLSSYNEQFF
TRBV11-2	CASSLDPTEISTTQSIQYF
TRBV15	CATSRDPLAGGFTYEQYF
TRBV12-3/TRBV12-4	CASSLWDGSNQPQHF
TRBV9	CASSVEFQETQYF
TRBV27	CASSLVRGNEKLFF
TRBV6-6	CASLFVGGTDTQYF
TRBV3-1	CASSGSVPISIHTEAFF
TRBV7-6	CASSLVTGLTGELFF
TRBV12-3/TRBV12-4	CASLGGGNTEAFF
TRBV6-2/TRBV6-3	CASSPPTGEETQYF
TRBV6-2/TRBV6-3	CASRRYRVGVVDTEAFF
TRBV6-1	CASKRQLTGELFF
TRBV12-3/TRBV12-4	CASTSPYNEQFF
TRBV30	CAWSVLGGVTEAFF
TRBV20-1	CSAREAGSYEQYF
TRBV6-4	CASSDPDSSEQFF
TRBV20-1	CSARLSRTDQETQYF
TRBV4-3	CASSQGEAGEQYF
TRBV30	CAWEGAYGYTF
TRBV12-3/TRBV12-4	CASSRDSPQPQHF
TRBV3-1	CASSQDPPRTAGSSYEQYF
TRBV7-9	CASSSQGAAEAFF
TRBV7-8	CASSLVRGARETQYF
TRBV29-1	CSVAPDSNEQYF
TRBV28	CASWGTEVYQETQYF
TRBV29-1	CSVAMVTGGTEAFF
TRBV6-5	CASSPGQGVNYGYTF
TRBV4-1	CASSLGASASSYEQYF
TRBV9	CASSNPVAGGPTYNEQFF
TRBV15	CATSRSWESAYNSPLHF
TRBV15	CATSRPFGLAGTNNEQFF
TRBV21-1	CASSKDQGTTHEQYF
TRBV12-3/TRBV12-4	CASSLFRAGTHNEQFF
TRBV20-1	CSARPIAGLTYEQYF
TRBV7-6	CASSLAARSYEQYF
TRBV9	CASTPGTSTTGELFF
TRBV11-3	CASSLAGNSGGDNEQFF
TRBV7-9	CASDGDWSSYNEQFF
TRBV20-1	CSARNPSDGQYF
TRBV6-1	CAAGVNYEQYF
TRBV27	CASSPGTGYNEQYF
TRBV29-1	CSAAIDHRDADYTGELFF
TRBV28	CASSSLEDPNQPQHF
TRBV4-3	CASSQELNLQETQYF
TRBV13	CASSYPANEKLFF
TRBV20-1	CSARGLGSDYEQYF
TRBV27	CASSSTGSQPQHF